This TCR beta chain was profiled in a study of shared clonotypes between healthy human individuals. Study-wide results and caveats: Investigators expected sequencing depth to affect clonotype sharing among donors.

The CDR3 has 13 residues. Per germline, CDR1 MGHDK and CDR2 SYGVNS. V shed 6 bases, J shed 5 bases, and the junction held 2 bases outside the gene matches. Researchers ran the assay at a deep level. TCRdb keeps only in-frame clones here, not all; method: immunoSEQ multiplex PCR. The data contain some 2,000,000 clones, approximately 96% of them singletons. About this clone: Its specificity is not known.

The chain joins TRBV25-1 to TRBJ2-7; 12 positions agree with TRBD1. The source material was naive CD4+ T cells sorted from blood. Described subset: CD45RA+ positively selected. This receptor was obtained from a man aged 18 to 30 in good health. In nucleotides, the CDR3 is TGTGCCAGCAGGGGGACAGGGGGCAACGAGCAGTACTTC. Protein: CASRGTGGNEQYF.